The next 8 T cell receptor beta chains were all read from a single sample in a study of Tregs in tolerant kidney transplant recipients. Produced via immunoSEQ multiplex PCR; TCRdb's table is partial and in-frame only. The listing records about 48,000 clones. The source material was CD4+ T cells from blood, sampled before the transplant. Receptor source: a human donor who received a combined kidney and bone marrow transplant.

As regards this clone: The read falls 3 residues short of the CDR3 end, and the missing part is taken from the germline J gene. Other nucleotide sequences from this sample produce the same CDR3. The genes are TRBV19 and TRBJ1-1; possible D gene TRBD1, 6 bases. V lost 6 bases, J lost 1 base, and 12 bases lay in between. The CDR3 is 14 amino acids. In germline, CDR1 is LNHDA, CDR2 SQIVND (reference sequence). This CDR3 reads CASSSRGQNTEAFF. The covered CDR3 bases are TGTGCCAGTAGCTCCAGGGGTCAGAACACTGAA.

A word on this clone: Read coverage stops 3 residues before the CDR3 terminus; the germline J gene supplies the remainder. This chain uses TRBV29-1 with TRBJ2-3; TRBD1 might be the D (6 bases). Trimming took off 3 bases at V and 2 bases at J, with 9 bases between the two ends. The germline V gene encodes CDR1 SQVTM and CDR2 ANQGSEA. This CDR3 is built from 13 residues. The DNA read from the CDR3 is TGCAGCGTTGATACAGGGCACACAGATACG. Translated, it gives CSVDTGHTDT. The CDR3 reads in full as CSVDTGHTDTQYF.

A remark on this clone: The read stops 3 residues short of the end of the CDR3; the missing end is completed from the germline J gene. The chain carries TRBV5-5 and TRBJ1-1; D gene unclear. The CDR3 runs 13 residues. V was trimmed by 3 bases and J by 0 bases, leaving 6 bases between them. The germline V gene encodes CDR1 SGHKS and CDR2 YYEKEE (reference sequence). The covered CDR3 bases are TGTGCCAGCAGCTCCCCCATGAACACTGAA. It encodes CASSSPMNTE. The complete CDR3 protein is CASSSPMNTEAFF.

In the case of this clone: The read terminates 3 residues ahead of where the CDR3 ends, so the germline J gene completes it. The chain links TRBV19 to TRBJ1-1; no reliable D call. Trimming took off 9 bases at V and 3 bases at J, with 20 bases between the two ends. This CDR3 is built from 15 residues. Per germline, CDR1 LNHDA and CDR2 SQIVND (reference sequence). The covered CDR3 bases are TGTGCCAGCAGCCCTCGGGGAGGGTCGGACACTGAA. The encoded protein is CASSPRGGSDTE. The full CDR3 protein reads CASSPRGGSDTEAFF.

CDR3 bases read: TGTGCCAGCAGCCCCCTGGATACG. It is translated as CASSPLDT. The whole CDR3 sequence reads CASSPLDTQYF. V usage is TRBV7-9 and J usage is TRBJ2-3; D call uncertain. The CDR3 goes on 3 residues after the read ends, and that part is filled in from the germline J gene. Germline V gene lookup returns CDR1 SEHNR and CDR2 FQNEAQ (reference sequence). Trimming stripped 5 bases from V and 6 bases from J, with 6 bases between. This CDR3 is 11 amino acids long.

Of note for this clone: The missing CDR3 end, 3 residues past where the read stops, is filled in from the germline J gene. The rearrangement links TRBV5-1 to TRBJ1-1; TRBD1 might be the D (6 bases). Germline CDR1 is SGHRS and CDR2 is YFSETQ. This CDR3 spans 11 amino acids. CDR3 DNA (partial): TGCGCCAGCAGCTTGGGGACAGTA. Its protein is CASSLGTV. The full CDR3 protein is CASSLGTVAFF. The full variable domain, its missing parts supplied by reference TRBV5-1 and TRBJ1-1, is KAGVTQTPRYLIKTRGQQVTLSCSPISGHRSVSWYQQTPGQGLQFLFEYFSETQRNKGNFPGRFSGRQFSNSRSEMNVSTLELGDSALYLCASSLGTVAFFGQGTRLTVV.

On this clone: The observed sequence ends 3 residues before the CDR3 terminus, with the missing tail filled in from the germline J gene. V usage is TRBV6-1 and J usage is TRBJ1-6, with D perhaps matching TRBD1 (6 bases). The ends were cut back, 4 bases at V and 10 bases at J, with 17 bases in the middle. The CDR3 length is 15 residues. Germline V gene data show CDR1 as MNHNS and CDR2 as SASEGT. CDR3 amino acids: CASSAIAGAGSPLHF. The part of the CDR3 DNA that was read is TGTGCCAGCAGTGCCATCGCAGGGGCTGGGTCACCC.

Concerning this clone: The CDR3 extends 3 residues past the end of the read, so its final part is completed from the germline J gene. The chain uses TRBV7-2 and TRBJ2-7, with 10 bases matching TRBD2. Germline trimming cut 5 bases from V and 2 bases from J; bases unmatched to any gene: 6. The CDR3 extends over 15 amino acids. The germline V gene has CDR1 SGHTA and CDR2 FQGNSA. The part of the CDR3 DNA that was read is TGTGCCAGCAGCCCCCTAGCGGGAGCAGCCTACGAG. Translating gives CASSPLAGAAYE. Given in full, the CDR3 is CASSPLAGAAYEQYF.